This T cell receptor beta chain was retrieved from a study of cytomegalovirus exposure and HLA in healthy donors. Note on this clone: Its matching antigen is unknown.

Researchers ran the PCR with 60 Vbeta and 13 Jbeta primers. Sequenced by immunoSEQ multiplex PCR; TCRdb stores in-frame clones only, minus some. The sample lists around 80,000 clones, under 65% seen once, with 4% to 4.5% in the top ten. The CDR3 has 15 amino acids. The V segment lost 7 bases and the J segment 5 bases; nucleotides outside the gene matches: 7. Germline lookup yields CDR1 MNHNS and CDR2 SASEGT. Findings and limits, study-wide: Excluded: some indistinguishable V segments such as TRBV6-2 and TRBV6-3.

This chain links TRBV6-1 with TRBJ2-2; 10 nucleotides match TRBD1. The sample comprised PBMCs. The clonotype comes from a male donor in good health and CMV-seropositive. The CDR3 loop is CASTLGTGVTGELFF. CDR3 sequence (DNA): TGTGCCAGCACCCTGGGGACAGGGGTAACCGGGGAGCTGTTTTTT.